These T cell receptor beta chains were read from a single sample in a study of blood T cells in healthy people across ages. One entry per CDR3 protein results from TCRdb running MiXCR on the 5' RACE reads. The sample carries almost 800,000 distinct CDR3 sequences, about 62% recorded once. Sequencing was carried out using blood. These receptors all stem from a man aged 25 to 45 in good health. CDR3s include the opening cysteine and the closing phenylalanine or tryptophan. The D gene is left open where the match is weak. Clone size is shown for a subset of rows, as once, few, many or a class of expanded clone.

CASSHFQQGPYEQYF,TGTGCCAGCAGCCATTTTCAACAGGGGCCCTACGAGCAGTACTTC,TRBV14,few,TRBD1,TRBJ2-7
CAVTDSSGGGVYNEQFF,TGTGCCGTTACTGACAGTTCCGGCGGGGGGGTTTACAATGAGCAGTTCTTC,TRBV27,NA,TRBD2,TRBJ2-1
CASSYSRAGALAKNIQYF,TGTGCCAGCAGTTACTCGAGGGCAGGGGCTCTAGCCAAAAACATTCAGTACTTC,TRBV6-5,NA,NA,TRBJ2-4
CSVARDRPDPSSYEQYF,TGCAGCGTCGCTCGGGACAGGCCCGACCCTAGTTCCTACGAGCAGTACTTC,TRBV29-1,NA,TRBD1,TRBJ2-7
CSASVDRGSNTIYF,TGCAGCGCATCGGTCGACAGGGGAAGTAACACCATATATTTT,TRBV29-1,NA,TRBD1,TRBJ1-3
CASSLVRTVLNSPLHF,TGTGCCAGCAGCTTAGTCCGGACAGTTCTTAATTCACCCCTCCACTTT,TRBV7-2,few,NA,TRBJ1-6
CASSAGLAGLSEQYF,TGTGCCAGCAGCGCCGGACTAGCCGGCCTCTCCGAGCAGTACTTC,TRBV2,NA,TRBD2,TRBJ2-7
CASSPVAGGNYEQYF,TGTGCCAGCAGCCCAGTAGCGGGAGGGAACTACGAGCAGTACTTC,TRBV6-5,NA,TRBD2,TRBJ2-7
CSVDRGAGKETQYF,TGCAGCGTTGACCGGGGGGCGGGCAAAGAGACCCAGTACTTC,TRBV29-1,NA,NA,TRBJ2-5
CATSPAEETQYF,TGTGCCACGAGCCCCGCAGAAGAGACCCAGTACTTC,TRBV10-3,few,NA,TRBJ2-5
CATSVAGTTDTQYF,TGTGCCACGTCCGTAGCGGGAACGACAGATACGCAGTATTTT,TRBV28,once,TRBD2,TRBJ2-3
CASSLGMEVYEQYF,TGTGCCAGCAGCCTCGGGATGGAGGTCTACGAGCAGTACTTC,TRBV7-8,NA,NA,TRBJ2-7
CATRRSRPLGGYGYTF,TGTGCCACCCGCAGGTCTCGTCCCCTCGGCGGCTATGGCTACACCTTC,TRBV15,NA,NA,TRBJ1-2
CASSLVAGVKETQYF,TGTGCTAGCAGCTTAGTAGCGGGAGTCAAAGAGACCCAGTACTTC,TRBV7-7,NA,TRBD2,TRBJ2-5
CASSFPSGGKDTQYF,TGTGCCAGCAGTTTTCCTAGCGGGGGTAAAGATACGCAGTATTTT,TRBV12-3/TRBV12-4,NA,TRBD2,TRBJ2-3
CSVEDLGENTGELFF,TGCAGCGTTGAAGATCTTGGGGAGAACACCGGGGAGCTGTTTTTT,TRBV29-1,few,NA,TRBJ2-2
CASNISPTDTQYF,TGTGCCAGCAACATCTCGCCCACGGATACGCAGTATTTT,TRBV5-4,NA,NA,TRBJ2-3
CSVAGLAGVGGDYEQYF,TGCAGCGTCGCGGGACTAGCGGGAGTAGGAGGAGACTACGAGCAGTACTTC,TRBV29-1,NA,TRBD2,TRBJ2-7
CASSHLLGGTYNEQFF,TGCGCCAGCAGCCACCTCTTGGGGGGGACTTACAATGAGCAGTTCTTC,TRBV4-1,NA,TRBD2,TRBJ2-1
CASSEGDYGYTF,TGCGCCAGCAGTGAGGGCGACTATGGCTACACCTTC,TRBV10-1,few,NA,TRBJ1-2
CASSLVNWAYTF,TGTGCCAGTAGCTTAGTGAACTGGGCCTACACCTTC,TRBV7-2,NA,NA,TRBJ1-2
CASSLEGATEAFF,TGTGCCAGCAGCTTAGAAGGGGCCACTGAAGCTTTCTTT,TRBV7-9,NA,NA,TRBJ1-1
CASSVGQANEQFF,TGTGCCAGCAGCGTGGGACAGGCCAATGAGCAGTTCTTC,TRBV9,NA,TRBD1,TRBJ2-1
CASSLQVPGRRNSYEQYF,TGTGCCAGCAGCTTACAAGTCCCGGGACGGCGAAACTCCTACGAGCAGTACTTC,TRBV7-2,few,NA,TRBJ2-7
CSVNPGGTGELFF,TGCAGCGTTAATCCAGGGGGTACCGGGGAGCTGTTTTTT,TRBV29-1,few,TRBD1,TRBJ2-2
CASSLEGRGLAGANVLTF,TGTGCCAGCAGCTTAGAGGGCAGGGGTCTCGCTGGGGCCAACGTCCTGACTTTC,TRBV11-2,NA,NA,TRBJ2-6
CASLGDPSLNEQFF,TGTGCCAGCTTGGGGGACCCATCGCTCAATGAGCAGTTCTTC,TRBV21-1,NA,NA,TRBJ2-1
CASTSKGTTNEKLFF,TGTGCCAGCACCTCGAAGGGAACAACTAATGAAAAACTGTTTTTT,TRBV2,NA,NA,TRBJ1-4
CSARDTWNTEAFF,TGCAGTGCTAGGGACACATGGAACACTGAAGCTTTCTTT,TRBV20-1,NA,NA,TRBJ1-1
CASSQVPYLADRYEQYF,TGTGCCAGCAGCCAAGTTCCCTATTTAGCGGATCGCTACGAGCAGTACTTC,TRBV3-1,NA,NA,TRBJ2-7
CSAGRGEFF,TGCAGTGCTGGGAGAGGGGAGTTCTTC,TRBV20-1,NA,NA,TRBJ2-1
CASSWAVPEAFF,TGTGCCAGCAGCTGGGCAGTACCTGAAGCTTTCTTT,TRBV7-9,NA,NA,TRBJ1-1
CASTSSLPEQFF,TGTGCCAGCACCTCTAGTCTCCCTGAGCAGTTCTTC,TRBV12-3/TRBV12-4,NA,NA,TRBJ2-1
CSGRTPTSYNEQFF,TGCAGTGGTAGGACACCCACCTCCTACAATGAGCAGTTCTTC,TRBV20-1,once,NA,TRBJ2-1
CATSVETPNEQFF,TGTGCCACCAGTGTCGAGACGCCCAATGAGCAGTTCTTC,TRBV24-1,few,NA,TRBJ2-1
CASSQRAGTSTDTQYF,TGTGCCAGCAGCCAAAGGGCCGGGACTAGCACAGATACGCAGTATTTT,TRBV6-6,NA,NA,TRBJ2-3
CSATLGTETQFF,TGCAGTGCCACCTTGGGCACCGAGACCCAGTTCTTC,TRBV20-1,NA,NA,TRBJ2-1
CSAPAGDGTDTQYF,TGCAGTGCCCCTGCGGGAGACGGCACAGATACGCAGTATTTT,TRBV20-1,once,TRBD2,TRBJ2-3
CASSKDQRLAGGETQYF,TGTGCCAGCAGCAAAGACCAAAGACTAGCGGGAGGGGAGACCCAGTACTTC,TRBV21-1,NA,NA,TRBJ2-5
CASSHGSQTSGGYTF,TGCGCCAGCAGCCACGGGAGTCAGACTTCAGGGGGCTACACCTTC,TRBV5-1,NA,NA,TRBJ1-2
CASGTRSNYGYTF,TGCGCCAGCGGGACGCGAAGCAACTATGGCTACACCTTC,TRBV5-1,NA,NA,TRBJ1-2
CASSFKTGLGSYEQYF,TGTGCCAGCAGCTTTAAAACAGGGCTAGGGTCCTACGAGCAGTACTTC,TRBV11-2,NA,NA,TRBJ2-7
CASSKGIPGTVFGNEQFF,TGTGCCAGCAGCAAAGGTATACCCGGGACGGTCTTTGGCAATGAGCAGTTCTTC,TRBV3-1,few,NA,TRBJ2-1
CASRVRGGATHEQYF,TGTGCCAGCAGGGTCCGCGGGGGAGCGACCCACGAGCAGTACTTC,TRBV11-2,NA,TRBD2,TRBJ2-7
CASSRLAVWNEQFF,TGTGCCAGCAGCCGACTAGCGGTATGGAATGAGCAGTTCTTC,TRBV4-2,few,TRBD2,TRBJ2-1
CASSYSLTGGSEAFF,TGTGCCAGCAGTTACTCCTTGACAGGGGGATCGGAAGCTTTCTTT,TRBV6-5,NA,TRBD1,TRBJ1-1
CASSLPGRKTYEQYF,TGTGCCAGCAGTTTACCGGGCCGCAAAACCTACGAGCAGTACTTC,TRBV27,NA,NA,TRBJ2-7
CASKIKAGGIRSYEQYF,TGTGCCAGCAAGATTAAGGCGGGGGGGATCCGCTCCTACGAGCAGTACTTC,TRBV2,NA,TRBD2,TRBJ2-7
CASSRDRGYEKLFF,TGTGCCAGCAGCCGGGACAGGGGTTATGAAAAACTGTTTTTT,TRBV7-9,once,TRBD1,TRBJ1-4
CASGRAFEQYF,TGTGCCAGCGGGAGGGCCTTCGAGCAGTACTTC,TRBV2,NA,TRBD2,TRBJ2-7
CASSATGQGFDEQYF,TGTGCCAGCAGCGCCACAGGACAGGGTTTCGACGAGCAGTACTTC,TRBV7-2,NA,TRBD1,TRBJ2-7
CASSLPGYRGGSYEQYF,TGTGCCAGCAGCTTGCCCGGTTACAGGGGGGGATCCTACGAGCAGTACTTC,TRBV5-8,NA,NA,TRBJ2-7